This T cell receptor beta chain was recorded in a study of blood T cell repertoires in COVID-19. Study-level background: The analysed material was cDNA or gDNA that came from T cells, B-cell-depleted T cells, or PBMCs.

This clone has just a few counts. This CDR3 has 16 amino acids. Per germline, CDR1 MGHDK and CDR2 SYGVNS. Trimming cost V 3 bases and J 3 bases, with 12 bases left between them. Study processing details: Reference gene primer amplification in the assay estimated nucleated cell counts. Here immunoSEQ multiplex PCR was the method, and the copy in TCRdb shows in-frame clones only, minus some. The V and J calls and the clone size are those of that table, but D and trimming were determined from the DNA. The sample includes 200,000 to 250,000 clones, around 84% seen only once; the top ten take less than 7%. Participants were aged about 18 to 100 years from around 24 US areas. Among Cohort 3 donors, those recovered had two negative PCRs, clearance, or symptom resolution.

The sample consisted of PBMCs or T cells enriched from blood (not recorded which). The sequence derives from a woman between 40 and 55 years old who had recovered from COVID-19. The V call is TRBV25-1, the J call TRBJ1-6, with D possibly being TRBD1 (6 bases). The CDR3 nucleotides read TGTGCCAGCAGTGATTTCGGACAGTACTATAATTCACCCCTCCACTTT. As protein: CASSDFGQYYNSPLHF.